This entry lists 15 T cell receptor beta chains sequenced from one sample in a study of blood T cell repertoires in COVID-19. Here immunoSEQ multiplex PCR was the method, and the copy in TCRdb shows in-frame clones only, minus some. Among around 130,000 clones listed, roughly 80% were seen once. Sequencing was performed on peripheral blood. The origin of the receptors is a human donor in a cohort sampled during active COVID-19.

This clone has a handful of counts. Other DNA sequences in this sample translate to the same CDR3. The gene calls are TRBV5-1 and TRBJ1-1, with D possibly TRBD1 on 6 matching bases. CDR3 length: 14 amino acids. Germline-derived CDR1 and CDR2 are SGHRS and YFSETQ. V lost 3 bases and J lost 1, with 10 bases in between. DNA of the CDR3: TGCGCCAGCAGCTCACAGGGTGGGAACACTGAAGCTTTCTTT. Residues: CASSSQGGNTEAFF.

The chain links TRBV10-2 to TRBJ2-5, with D tentatively TRBD2 (5 bases). V dropped 7 bases and J dropped 4 bases, with 7 bases sitting between them. CDR3 length: 11 amino acids. Germline values: CDR1 WSHSY, CDR2 SAAADI. The CDR3 DNA sequence: TGCGCCAGCACAGGAGGAGAGACCCAGTACTTC. It translates to CASTGGETQYF.

The V and J genes are TRBV3-1 (or the pseudogene TRBV3-2) and TRBJ2-2; a weak D match, TRBD2 (7 bases). Trimming took 1 base from V and 7 from J, leaving 16 bases between them. CDR3 size: 16 residues. Germline V gene lookup returns CDR1 LGHDT and CDR2 YNNKEL (reference sequence). The CDR3 spells CASSQVLGGHNGELFF. In DNA, the CDR3 is TGTGCCAGCAGCCAAGTTTTGGGGGGGCATAACGGGGAGCTGTTTTTT.

The CDR3: CSVARGRRQNTEAFF. CDR3 nucleotides: TGCAGCGTTGCCAGGGGGCGCCGGCAGAACACTGAAGCTTTCTTT. The chain couples TRBV29-1 to TRBJ1-1; 8 bases agree with TRBD1. The CDR3 contains 15 residues. V dropped 4 bases and J dropped 1; count of bases not matched to a gene: 8. Germline loops: CDR1 SQVTM, CDR2 ANQGSEA.

The chain is built from TRBV29-1 and TRBJ2-7; 7 bases agree with TRBD1. Looked up from germline, CDR1 is SQVTM and CDR2 is ANQGSEA. V gave up 1 base and J gave up 0 bases; unmatched junction bases: 6. This CDR3 has 15 amino acids. DNA of the CDR3: TGCAGCGTTGAAGGGGACAGATTAGACTCCTACGAGCAGTACTTC. Its protein is CSVEGDRLDSYEQYF.

This chain joins TRBV5-6 and TRBJ2-6, with no clear D. Per the germline V gene, CDR1 is SGHDT and CDR2 is YYEEEE. V was shortened by 4 bases and J by 0 bases, with 5 bases between the two germline ends. This CDR3 is 14 amino acids long. CDR3 region: CASSPSSGANVLTF. The CDR3 coding sequence is TGTGCCAGCAGCCCCAGCTCTGGGGCCAACGTCCTGACTTTC.

J is TRBJ2-1 and V is TRBV2; D unclear. CDR1 and CDR2 from the germline V gene are SNHLY and FYNNEI. V was pared by 3 bases and J by 4 bases, with 10 bases between. The CDR3 runs 14 residues. CDR3 nucleotides: TGTGCCAGCAGTGATGAACGGGTTTACAATGAGCAGTTCTTC. It specifies CASSDERVYNEQFF.

This clone was observed a handful of times. This chain connects TRBV2 to TRBJ1-4; 9 bases match TRBD1. CDR1 is SNHLY and CDR2 is FYNNEI in the germline V gene. J lost 7 bases, V lost 8 bases, and 8 bases had no gene match. The CDR3 covers 14 residues. The CDR3, as DNA: TGTGCCAGCGGACAGGGACAGGGAAGTGAAAAACTGTTTTTT. Protein sequence: CASGQGQGSEKLFF.

This rearrangement joins TRBV28 to TRBJ2-7; 10 nucleotides agree with TRBD2. Germline CDR1 and CDR2: MDHEN and SYDVKM. V gave up 5 bases and J gave up 1 base; unmatched junction bases: 11. There are 17 residues in the CDR3. This CDR3 reads CASSTGALAGRSYEQYF. CDR3 nucleotide sequence: TGTGCCAGCAGTACAGGGGCACTAGCGGGAAGGTCCTACGAGCAGTACTTC.

This chain connects TRBV12-5 to TRBJ2-1; the D is unclear. This CDR3 is built from 15 residues. V gave up 0 bases and J gave up 5 bases, with 11 bases separating them. Germline CDR1 reads LGHNT; CDR2 reads FRNRAP. In nucleotides, the CDR3 is TGTGCTAGTGGTTTGGTACTCGGTGAGCACAATGAGCAGTTCTTC. Its protein is CASGLVLGEHNEQFF.

J is TRBJ1-4 and V is TRBV7-2; D not resolved. This CDR3 is built from 14 residues. The germline V gene encodes CDR1 SGHTA and CDR2 FQGNSA. V shed 6 bases and J shed 7 bases, with 15 bases lying between them. The CDR3 protein is CASSFALSGEKLFF. CDR3 nucleotide sequence: TGTGCCAGCAGTTTTGCCCTCTCGGGTGAAAAACTGTTTTTT.

V and J are TRBV7-2 and TRBJ2-1, with 9 bases lining up with TRBD2. This CDR3 region has 14 residues. After removal of 10 bases from V and 3 bases from J, the junction contained 7 bases not matched to a gene. Germline values: CDR1 SGHTA, CDR2 FQGNSA. The CDR3 sequence is CATKSGGNYNEQFF. CDR3 nucleotides: TGTGCCACCAAAAGCGGGGGGAACTACAATGAGCAGTTCTTC.

The rearrangement uses TRBV9 and TRBJ2-1; D is perhaps TRBD1 (6 bases). Trimming cost V 0 bases and J 5 bases, with 12 bases left between them. CDR3 length: 15 residues. Germline lookup yields CDR1 SGDLS and CDR2 YYNGEE. The CDR3 reads CASSVGGLAHNEQFF. CDR3 nucleotides: TGTGCCAGCAGCGTAGGGGGGCTAGCCCACAATGAGCAGTTCTTC.

The chain joins TRBV7-8 to TRBJ1-3; D is unclear. CDR1 is SGHVS and CDR2 is FQNEAQ in the germline V gene. The length of the CDR3 is 12 residues. Trimming removed 5 bases at V and 7 bases at J, with 9 bases between. CDR3 bases: TGTGCCAGCAGCCTACCCGAGAACACCATATATTTT. The encoded protein is CASSLPENTIYF.

This rearrangement joins TRBV2 to TRBJ2-5, with TRBD2 identical over 11 bases. Per the germline V gene, CDR1 is SNHLY and CDR2 is FYNNEI. The CDR3 consists of 13 residues. Trimming took 8 bases from V and 7 from J; bases not matched to a gene: 6. The DNA of the CDR3 is TGTGCCAGCGTAGCGGGGGGGAGCGGGACCCAGTACTTC. This translates into CASVAGGSGTQYF.